Each of the 10 T cell receptor beta chains below was sequenced from the same sample in a study of regulatory T cells in long-lasting Graves disease. Time point denoted: newly diagnosed GD, antithyroid drugs for less than 3 months. Generation of the TCR library employed RNA extracted from PBMCs. Building the TCR beta libraries relied on iRepertoire HTBI primers, and CDR3 regions underwent Arm-PCR. TCRdb fed the multiplex PCR reads into MiXCR, producing one record per CDR3 protein. The sample contains about 620,000 distinct CDR3 sequences, roughly 15% of which appear only once. Another study also made use of these data, one on T cells in Graves' hyperthyroidism and ophthalmopathy.

The source was peripheral blood mononuclear cells (PBMCs), collected at new diagnosis, from a patient treated with antithyroid drugs. These receptors were taken from a woman in her thirties with Graves disease.

This clonotype showed up many times. The chain employs TRBV18 and TRBJ1-1, with D unclear. Trimming took off 3 bases at V and 0 bases at J, with 14 bases between the two ends. The CDR3 extends over 16 amino acids. Looked up from germline, CDR1 is KGHSH and CDR2 is LQKENI. The CDR3 loop is CASSPQSGGLNTEAFF. The DNA for the CDR3 is TGTGCCAGCTCACCCCAATCAGGAGGGTTGAACACTGAAGCTTTCTTT.

CDR3 residues: CASSLIAGPTGELFF. CDR3 nucleotide sequence: TGTGCCAGCAGCTTAATCGCGGGGCCCACCGGGGAGCTGTTTTTT. The chain links TRBV11-3 to TRBJ2-2, with D tentatively TRBD2 (6 bases). Trimming removed 2 bases from V and 4 bases from J, with 11 bases in between. Germline loops: CDR1 SGHNT, CDR2 YENEEA. The CDR3 length is 15 residues.

In its sample, this clonotype was seen many times. This chain joins TRBV7-9 and TRBJ2-7; perhaps D is TRBD1 or TRBD2 (5 bases each). The CDR3 consists of 13 residues. Per germline, CDR1 SEHNR and CDR2 FQNEAQ (reference sequence). V was shortened by 2 bases and J by 7 bases, with 12 bases between the two germline ends. This CDR3 is CASSLSGTGEQYF. The CDR3 bases are TGTGCCAGCAGCTTATCCGGGACCGGTGAGCAGTACTTC. Together with reference TRBV7-9 and TRBJ2-7, the CDR3 gives the full variable domain: DTGVSQNPRHKITKRGQNVTFRCDPISEHNRLYWYRQTLGQGPEFLTYFQNEAQLEKSRLLSDRFSAERPKGSFSTLEIQRTEQGDSAMYLCASSLSGTGEQYFGPGTRLTVT.

This clonotype was recorded a few times. This chain joins TRBV9 and TRBJ2-2; maybe TRBD2 (5 bases). CDR1 SGDLS and CDR2 YYNGEE come from the germline V gene. This CDR3 contains 15 residues. V shed 3 bases and J shed 5 bases, with 14 bases lying between them. The CDR3 nucleotides are TGTGCCAGCAGCGGTCACTGGCCGGGGACCGGGGAGCTGTTTTTT. Translating gives CASSGHWPGTGELFF.

This clonotype has a handful of counts. J is TRBJ2-3 and V is TRBV4-1; 7 nucleotides line up with TRBD2. V was clipped by 4 bases and J by 5 bases; unmatched bases: 15. This CDR3 is 17 amino acids long. Germline V gene sequence: CDR1 MGHRA, CDR2 YSYEKL. CDR3 nucleotide sequence: TGCGCCAGCAGCCCTTACACCGGTGGGGGGGGAGAAGATACGCAGTATTTT. Translating it yields CASSPYTGGGGEDTQYF.

A remark on this clonotype: The junction does not match germline at one end; this may be a read error. The CDR3 loop is CASSQGGLAGAAGETQYF. CDR3 DNA: TGTGCCAGTAGCCAAGGGGGACTAGCGGGAGCGGCCGGAGAGACCCAGTACTTC. The rearrangement links TRBV3-1 to TRBJ2-5; 14 bases are a match to TRBD2. The CDR3 has 18 residues. Germline V gene lookup returns CDR1 LGHDT and CDR2 YNNKEL (reference sequence).

Ten or more counts support this clonotype. This sequence joins TRBV6-1 and TRBJ1-5; unclear D gene. Looked up from germline, CDR1 is MNHNS and CDR2 is SASEGT. The V and J ends lost 2 bases and 1 base respectively, with 9 bases between them. CDR3 length: 15 amino acids. CDR3 DNA sequence: TGTGCCAGCAGTGAAAGAACAGAGAGCAATCAGCCCCAGCATTTT. It encodes CASSERTESNQPQHF.

Many counts were recorded for this clonotype. CDR3 sequence reads: CASSQATGEQFF. The CDR3, as DNA: TGTGCCAGCAGCCAAGCGACGGGGGAGCAGTTCTTC. The chain recombines TRBV3-1 with TRBJ2-1; a possible D gene is TRBD2 (5 bases). V was trimmed by 1 base and J by 10 bases, leaving 8 bases between them. The germline gives CDR1 LGHDT, CDR2 YNNKEL (reference sequence). The CDR3 totals 12 residues.

This chain uses TRBV5-5 with TRBJ2-7, with D maybe TRBD2 (5 bases). The V and J ends lost 7 bases and 2 bases respectively, with 10 bases between them. The CDR3 loop spans 12 amino acids. Germline loops: CDR1 SGHKS, CDR2 YYEKEE (reference sequence). The CDR3 here is CASGGPAYEQYF. In nucleotides, the CDR3 is TGTGCCAGCGGAGGACCAGCCTACGAGCAGTACTTC.

This clonotype was counted a few times. The chain joins TRBV5-1 to TRBJ2-5, with D unclear. The V gene's germline CDR1 is SGHRS and CDR2 YFSETQ. V gave up 0 bases and J gave up 3 bases, with 12 bases separating them. The CDR3 contains 15 residues. The CDR3 DNA reads as TGCGCCAGCAGCTTGGCCCCAGGCCGAGAAGAGACCCAGTACTTC. Protein: CASSLAPGREETQYF.